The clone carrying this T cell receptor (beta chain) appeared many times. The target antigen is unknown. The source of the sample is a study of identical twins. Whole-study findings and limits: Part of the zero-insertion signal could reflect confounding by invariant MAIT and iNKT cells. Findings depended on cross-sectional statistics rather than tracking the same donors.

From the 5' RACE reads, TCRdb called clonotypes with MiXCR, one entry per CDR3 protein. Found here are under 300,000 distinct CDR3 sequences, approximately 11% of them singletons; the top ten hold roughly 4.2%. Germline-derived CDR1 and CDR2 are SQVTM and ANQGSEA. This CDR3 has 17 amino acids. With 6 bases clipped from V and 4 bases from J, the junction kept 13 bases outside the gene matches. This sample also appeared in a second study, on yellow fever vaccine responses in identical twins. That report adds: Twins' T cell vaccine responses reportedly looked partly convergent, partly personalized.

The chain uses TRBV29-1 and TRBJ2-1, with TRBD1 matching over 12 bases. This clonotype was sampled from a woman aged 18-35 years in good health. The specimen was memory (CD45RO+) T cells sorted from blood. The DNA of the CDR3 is TGCAGCGTGGGGGGACAGGGGGCCCCGGGAGGTTACAATGAGCAGTTCTTC. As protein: CSVGGQGAPGGYNEQFF.